These T cell receptor beta chains were read from a single sample in a study of cytomegalovirus exposure and HLA in healthy donors. Generated by immunoSEQ multiplex PCR, the TCRdb table keeps only in-frame clones and is missing some. The repertoire has about 120,000 clones, around 88% of them found once; the top ten carry approximately 4.9%. The sequenced material came from PBMCs. The receptors here all came from a man between 18 and 35 years old in good health and CMV-seronegative. The CDR3 runs from the conserved cysteine through the conserved F or W. The D gene is left open where the match is weak. The listing skips clone size in some rows; elsewhere it reads once, few, many or a size class.

CASSKTGGARTEAFF TGTGCCAGCAGTAAAACAGGGGGCGCGCGTACTGAAGCTTTCTTT TRBD1 once TRBJ1-1 TRBV27
CASGLSQGNNEQFF TGTGCTAGTGGTTTGTCACAGGGCAACAATGAGCAGTTCTTC NA NA TRBJ2-1 TRBV12-5
CASSAGPRDNLSGANVLTF TGTGCCAGCAGTGCCGGACCCCGGGACAACCTGTCCGGGGCCAACGTCCTGACTTTC NA NA TRBJ2-6 TRBV2
CASSLIRRGEQFF TGTGCCAGCAGCCTCATACGGCGGGGTGAGCAGTTCTTC NA NA TRBJ2-1 TRBV14
CASSIYQGTGELFF TGTGCCAGTAGTATCTATCAGGGGACCGGGGAGCTGTTTTTT NA NA TRBJ2-2 TRBV19
CASSLARRVDEQYF TGTGCCAGCAGCTTGGCGAGGAGGGTGGACGAGCAGTACTTC NA NA TRBJ2-7 TRBV5-4
CASSLGQGEAFF TGTGCCAGCAGTTTGGGACAGGGTGAAGCTTTCTTT TRBD1 NA TRBJ1-1 TRBV6-5
CATSRGGGLNEQFF TGTGCCACCAGCAGAGGGGGGGGGCTCAATGAGCAGTTCTTC NA NA TRBJ2-1 TRBV15
CASGEGLSGELFF TGCGCCAGCGGGGAGGGCCTGAGCGGGGAGCTGTTTTTT TRBD2 NA TRBJ2-2 TRBV10-1
CASSGRLAGINEQFF TGCGCCAGCAGCGGGAGACTAGCGGGGATCAATGAGCAGTTCTTC TRBD2 NA TRBJ2-1 TRBV5-1
CASSQLRQVPSPLHF TGTGCCAGCAGCCAGTTAAGACAGGTCCCATCACCCCTCCACTTT NA NA TRBJ1-6 TRBV14
CASSKTTSGSNEQYF TGTGCCAGCAGTAAAACGACTAGCGGGAGCAACGAGCAGTACTTC TRBD2 NA TRBJ2-7 TRBV28
CASSEGTAYGYTF TGCGCCAGCAGTGAAGGGACAGCTTACGGCTACACCTTC TRBD1 NA TRBJ1-2 TRBV10-1
CASTDGQGAQDGYTF TGTGCCAGCACCGATGGACAGGGGGCGCAGGATGGCTACACCTTC TRBD1 NA TRBJ1-2 TRBV25-1
CASSMARGATGELFF TGTGCCAGTAGTATGGCCAGGGGGGCCACCGGGGAGCTGTTTTTT NA NA TRBJ2-2 TRBV19
CASSPGLAGGSYEQYF TGCGCCAGCAGCCCGGGACTAGCGGGGGGATCCTACGAGCAGTACTTC TRBD2 NA TRBJ2-7 TRBV5-1
CAWRDREYEAFF TGTGCCTGGAGGGACAGGGAGTACGAAGCTTTCTTT TRBD1 NA TRBJ1-1 TRBV30
CASSMTSGSLSKWFEQFF TGTGCCAGCAGCATGACTAGCGGGAGTCTCTCCAAATGGTTTGAGCAGTTCTTC TRBD2 NA TRBJ2-1 TRBV5-6
CASSSYRGPNTGELFF TGTGCCAGCAGCTCCTACAGGGGGCCGAACACCGGGGAGCTGTTTTTT TRBD1 NA TRBJ2-2 TRBV5-6
CASSLGEGESTEAFF TGTGCCAGCAGCTTGGGGGAGGGGGAGTCCACTGAAGCTTTCTTT NA NA TRBJ1-1 TRBV7-9
CASSLEGAWGYTF TGCGCCAGCAGCTTGGAGGGGGCGTGGGGCTACACCTTC TRBD1 NA TRBJ1-2 TRBV5-1
CASSSPGTGKSPLHF TGTGCCAGTAGTTCCCCCGGGACAGGGAAATCACCCCTCCACTTT TRBD1 NA TRBJ1-6 TRBV19
CASTFHNEQFF TGTGCCAGTACCTTCCACAATGAGCAGTTCTTC NA once TRBJ2-1 TRBV19
CASSRTRNNYGYTF TGTGCCAGCAGCCGAACAAGAAACAACTATGGCTACACCTTC NA NA TRBJ1-2 TRBV6-5
CASSQPVIAGRLGEQYF TGTGCCAGCAGCCAACCAGTCATAGCGGGGAGGCTCGGAGAGCAGTACTTC TRBD2 NA TRBJ2-7 TRBV4-2
CASSEGGGYGYTF TGTGCCAGCAGTGAGGGGGGTGGCTATGGCTACACCTTC NA NA TRBJ1-2 TRBV2
CAWNRGTEAFF TGTGCCTGGAACAGGGGAACTGAAGCTTTCTTT TRBD1 NA TRBJ1-1 TRBV30
CASAGEPNYNEQFF TGCGCCAGCGCCGGGGAGCCTAACTACAATGAGCAGTTCTTC NA NA TRBJ2-1 TRBV5-1
CASSVSFSYEQYF TGTGCCAGCAGTGTCTCGTTCTCCTACGAGCAGTACTTC NA NA TRBJ2-7 TRBV5-5
CASMDRANSPLHF TGTGCCAGCATGGACAGGGCAAATTCACCCCTCCACTTT TRBD1 NA TRBJ1-6 TRBV2
CASSLLGPNYGYTF TGTGCCAGCAGCTTACTAGGACCTAACTATGGCTACACCTTC NA NA TRBJ1-2 TRBV5-6